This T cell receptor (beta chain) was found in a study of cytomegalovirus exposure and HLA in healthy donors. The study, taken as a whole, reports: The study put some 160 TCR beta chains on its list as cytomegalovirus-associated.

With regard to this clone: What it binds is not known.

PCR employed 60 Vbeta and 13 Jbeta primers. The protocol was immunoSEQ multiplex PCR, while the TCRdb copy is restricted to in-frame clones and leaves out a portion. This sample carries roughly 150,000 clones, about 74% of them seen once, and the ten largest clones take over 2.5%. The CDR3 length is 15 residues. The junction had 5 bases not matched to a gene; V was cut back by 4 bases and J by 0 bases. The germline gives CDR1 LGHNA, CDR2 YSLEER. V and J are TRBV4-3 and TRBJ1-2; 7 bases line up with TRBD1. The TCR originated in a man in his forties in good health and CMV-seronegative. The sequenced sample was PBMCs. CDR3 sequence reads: CASSPETGANYGYTF. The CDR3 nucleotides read TGCGCCAGCAGCCCAGAAACAGGGGCTAACTATGGCTACACCTTC.